The 13 T cell receptor beta chains in this list originate from one sample, sequenced in a study of T-cell memory formation after mild COVID-19. Each CDR3 protein gets one entry after TCRdb re-called the 5' RACE reads with MiXCR. This sample carries 250,000 to 300,000 distinct CDR3 sequences, around 16% of them seen once, and the ten largest clones take 20% to 25%. Sequenced material: PBMCs or a T cell subset sorted from them (not recorded which). These receptor sequences come from a man between 18 and 29 years old who had mild COVID-19 (a few samples of this study predate the infection). Cell type and time point are not known.

The V gene is TRBV20-1, the J gene TRBJ2-7, with a weak D call TRBD2 (7 bases). Trimming removed 8 bases from V and 1 base from J, with 15 bases in between. The CDR3 contains 13 residues. Germline V gene lookup returns CDR1 DFQATT and CDR2 SNEGSKA (reference sequence). The CDR3 DNA is TGCAGTTCCCCGGGGGGCCCTTCCTACGAGCAGTACTTC. This gives the protein CSSPGGPSYEQYF.

The chain carries TRBV4-1 and TRBJ2-1; D remains unclear. CDR1 and CDR2 (germline): MGHRA, YSYEKL. The CDR3 consists of 12 residues. Deletions cut 4 bases from V and 8 bases from J, with 9 bases between. CDR3 amino acids: CASSLLMDEQFF. The CDR3 DNA is TGCGCCAGCAGCCTCCTGATGGATGAGCAGTTCTTC.

A few counts support this clonotype. The chain links TRBV5-5 to TRBJ1-1; D unclear. Germline values: CDR1 SGHKS, CDR2 YYEKEE (reference sequence). Trimming removed 1 base from V and 1 base from J, with 5 bases in between. The CDR3 sequence is 13 residues long. The CDR3 sequence is CASSLSSNTEAFF. The CDR3 nucleotides read TGTGCCAGCAGCTTGTCCTCGAACACTGAAGCTTTCTTT. Based on the CDR3 plus reference TRBV5-5 and TRBJ1-1, the full variable domain is DAGVTQSPTHLIKTRGQQVTLRCSPISGHKSVSWYQQVLGQGPQFIFQYYEKEERGRGNFPDRFSARQFPNYSSELNVNALLLGDSALYLCASSLSSNTEAFFGQGTRLTVV.

A few counts support this clonotype. CDR3 amino acids: CASSQGASSYEQYF. DNA for the CDR3: TGTGCCAGCAGCCAGGGGGCGAGCTCCTACGAGCAGTACTTC. V gene TRBV13 combines with J gene TRBJ2-7; TRBD1 matches 8 bases. V shed 5 bases and J 0 bases; nucleotides not matched to a gene: 3. The CDR3 consists of 14 residues. Germline-derived CDR1 and CDR2 are PRHDT and FYEKMQ (reference sequence).

This clonotype was seen ten or more times. V and J are TRBV7-2 and TRBJ1-5; D is ambiguous. The V end lost 5 bases, the J end lost 0 bases, and 14 bases lay between the germline ends. This CDR3 is built from 16 residues. Germline V CDR1 and CDR2: SGHTA, FQGNSA. The chain's CDR3 is CASSPSTIHSNQPQHF. CDR3 DNA sequence: TGTGCCAGCAGCCCTTCTACGATCCATAGCAATCAGCCCCAGCATTTT.

This clonotype was seen a handful of times. This chain uses TRBV20-1 with TRBJ2-7; D is ambiguous. The germline gives CDR1 DFQATT, CDR2 SNEGSKA (reference sequence). The CDR3 is made up of 13 amino acids. Between the trimmed V and J ends, which lost 2 bases and 1 base, there was a span of 9 bases. The CDR3 nucleotides are TGCAGTGCTAGATCGACTGTTTCCTACGAGCAGTACTTC. Its protein is CSARSTVSYEQYF.

This clonotype has a count of ten or more. The chain links TRBV7-3 to TRBJ1-1; D is uncertain. Germline V gene data show CDR1 as SGHTA and CDR2 as FQGTGA. V was cut by 5 bases and J by 11 bases, with 12 bases left in between. The CDR3 consists of 11 residues. The CDR3 region has the DNA TGTGCCAGCAGCGCGGGAGATGTGGCTTTCTTT. Translation: CASSAGDVAFF.

This chain links TRBV5-1 with TRBJ2-3; D is uncertain. Germline V gene sequence: CDR1 SGHRS, CDR2 YFSETQ. CDR3 size: 12 residues. Between the trimmed V and J ends, which lost 4 bases and 5 bases, there was a span of 8 bases. The CDR3 DNA reads as TGCGCCAGCAGCATAGAGATAGATACGCAGTATTTT. This codes for CASSIEIDTQYF.

The rearrangement links TRBV12-3 or TRBV12-4 to TRBJ2-3, with unresolved D. The CDR3 covers 13 residues. Deletions cut 6 bases from V and 1 base from J, with 8 bases between. This CDR3 is CASRITGTDTQYF. The CDR3 DNA is TGTGCCAGCAGAATAACAGGCACAGATACGCAGTATTTT.

V usage is TRBV5-1 and J usage is TRBJ1-4, with D tentatively TRBD1 (5 bases). V was cut by 1 base and J by 3 bases, with 13 bases left in between. Germline CDR1 is SGHRS and CDR2 is YFSETQ. The CDR3 loop spans 16 amino acids. CDR3 amino acids: CASSLLTGISNEKLFF. The CDR3 DNA sequence: TGCGCCAGCAGCTTGCTAACAGGCATTTCTAATGAAAAACTGTTTTTT.

The sample holds a few counts of this clonotype. The chain couples TRBV10-3 to TRBJ1-6; TRBD1 might be the D (5 bases). This CDR3 has 15 amino acids. Germline values: CDR1 ENHRY, CDR2 SYGVKD. V was trimmed by 6 bases and J by 12 bases, leaving 21 bases between them. CDR3 nucleotides: TGTGCCATCAGCTTGGGAGGGGATGCAGGAGGACCCCTCCACTTT. Protein: CAISLGGDAGGPLHF.

The chain combines TRBV3-1 with TRBJ2-3; the D gene is possibly TRBD2 (6 bases). Germline V lookup: CDR1 LGHDT, CDR2 YNNKEL (reference sequence). The CDR3 spans 16 residues. The V end was cut by 0 bases, the J end by 3 bases, with 13 bases between. The CDR3 DNA follows: TGTGCCAGCAGCCAAGATCGGGCGGGGCCTACAGATACGCAGTATTTT. This codes for CASSQDRAGPTDTQYF.

The rearrangement links TRBV7-9 to TRBJ2-3, with unresolved D. Looked up from germline, CDR1 is SEHNR and CDR2 is FQNEAQ (reference sequence). The CDR3 covers 9 residues. The germline V and J ends were trimmed by 1 base and 14 bases, with 4 bases remaining between them. The CDR3 region has the DNA TGTGCCAGCAGCTTAGTTTCGTATTTT. Translation gives CASSLVSYF.